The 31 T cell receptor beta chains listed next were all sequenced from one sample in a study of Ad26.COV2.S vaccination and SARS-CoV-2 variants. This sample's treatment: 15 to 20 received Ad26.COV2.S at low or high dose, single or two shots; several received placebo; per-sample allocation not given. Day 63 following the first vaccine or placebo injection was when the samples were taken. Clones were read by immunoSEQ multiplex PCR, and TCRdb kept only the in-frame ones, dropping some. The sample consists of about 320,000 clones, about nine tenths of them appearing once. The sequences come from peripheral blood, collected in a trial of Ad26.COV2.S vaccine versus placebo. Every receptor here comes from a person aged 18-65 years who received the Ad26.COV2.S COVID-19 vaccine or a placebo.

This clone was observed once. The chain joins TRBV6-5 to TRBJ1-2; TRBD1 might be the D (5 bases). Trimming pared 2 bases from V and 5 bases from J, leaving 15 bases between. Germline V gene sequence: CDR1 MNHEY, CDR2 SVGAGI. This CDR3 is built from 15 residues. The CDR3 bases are TGTGCCAGCAGTTACGGCGCAGCCGGGGGGTATGGCTACACCTTC. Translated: CASSYGAAGGYGYTF.

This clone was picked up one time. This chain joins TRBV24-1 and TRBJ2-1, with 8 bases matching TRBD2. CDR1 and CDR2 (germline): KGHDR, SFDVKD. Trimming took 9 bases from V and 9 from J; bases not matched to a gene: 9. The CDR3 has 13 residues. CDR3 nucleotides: TGTGCCACCGGGAGTGCGGGGGGCGGTGAGCAGTTCTTC. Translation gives CATGSAGGGEQFF.

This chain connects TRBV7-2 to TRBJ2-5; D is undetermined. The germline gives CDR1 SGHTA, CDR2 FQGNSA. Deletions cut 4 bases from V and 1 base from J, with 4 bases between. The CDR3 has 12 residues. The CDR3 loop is CASSSVQETQYF. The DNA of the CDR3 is TGTGCCAGCAGCTCAGTCCAAGAGACCCAGTACTTC.

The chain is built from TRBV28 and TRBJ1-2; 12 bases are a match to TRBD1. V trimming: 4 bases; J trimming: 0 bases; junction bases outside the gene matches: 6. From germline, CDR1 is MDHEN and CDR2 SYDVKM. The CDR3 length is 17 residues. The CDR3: CASSSPGQGAPNYGYTF. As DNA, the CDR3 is TGTGCCAGCAGTTCCCCGGGACAGGGGGCGCCTAACTATGGCTACACCTTC.

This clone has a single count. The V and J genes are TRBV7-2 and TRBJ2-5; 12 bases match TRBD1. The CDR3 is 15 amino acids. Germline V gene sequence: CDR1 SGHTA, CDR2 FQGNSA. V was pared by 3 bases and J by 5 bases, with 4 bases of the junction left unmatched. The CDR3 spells CASSLGQGAWETQYF. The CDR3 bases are TGTGCCAGCAGCTTGGGACAGGGGGCCTGGGAGACCCAGTACTTC. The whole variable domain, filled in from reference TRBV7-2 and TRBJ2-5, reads GAGVSQSPSNKVTEKGKDVELRCDPISGHTALYWYRQSLGQGLEFLIYFQGNSAPDKSGLPSDRFSAERTGGSVSTLTIQRTQQEDSAVYLCASSLGQGAWETQYFGPGTRLLVL.

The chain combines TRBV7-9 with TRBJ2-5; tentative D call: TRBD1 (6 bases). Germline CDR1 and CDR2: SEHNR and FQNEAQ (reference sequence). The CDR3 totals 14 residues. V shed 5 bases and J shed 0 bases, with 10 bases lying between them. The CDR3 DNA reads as TGTGCCAGCAGCATGCAGGGGAACCAAGAGACCCAGTACTTC. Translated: CASSMQGNQETQYF.

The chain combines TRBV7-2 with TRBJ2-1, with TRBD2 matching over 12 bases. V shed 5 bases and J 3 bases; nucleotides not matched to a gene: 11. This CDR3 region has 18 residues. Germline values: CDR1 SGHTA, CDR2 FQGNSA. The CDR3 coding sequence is TGTGCCAGCAGCCCCAGGACTAGCGGGATCGGGGGCTACAATGAGCAGTTCTTC. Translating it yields CASSPRTSGIGGYNEQFF.

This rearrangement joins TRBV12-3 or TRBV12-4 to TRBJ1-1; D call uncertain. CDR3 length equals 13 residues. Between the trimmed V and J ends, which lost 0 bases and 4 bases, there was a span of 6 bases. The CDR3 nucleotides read TGTGCCAGCAGTTTAGCGCGGGGCACTGAAGCTTTCTTT. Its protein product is CASSLARGTEAFF.

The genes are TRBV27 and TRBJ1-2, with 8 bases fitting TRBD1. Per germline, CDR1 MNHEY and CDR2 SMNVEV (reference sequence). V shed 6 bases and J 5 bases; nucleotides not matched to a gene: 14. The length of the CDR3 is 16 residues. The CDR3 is CASRIQGAVALYGYTF. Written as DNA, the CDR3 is TGTGCCAGCAGAATCCAGGGGGCGGTCGCCTTATATGGCTACACCTTC.

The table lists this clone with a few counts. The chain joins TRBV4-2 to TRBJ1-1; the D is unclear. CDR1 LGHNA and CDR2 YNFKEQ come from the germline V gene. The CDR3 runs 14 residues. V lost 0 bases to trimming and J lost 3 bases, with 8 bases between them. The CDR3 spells CASSQEHSYTEAFF. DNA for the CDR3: TGTGCCAGCAGCCAAGAGCACAGCTACACTGAAGCTTTCTTT.

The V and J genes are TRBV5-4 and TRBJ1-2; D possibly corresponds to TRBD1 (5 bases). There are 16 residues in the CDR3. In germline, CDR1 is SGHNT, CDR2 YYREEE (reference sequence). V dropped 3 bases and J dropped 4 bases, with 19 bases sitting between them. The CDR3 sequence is CASSSRGEDSLYGYTF. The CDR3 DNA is TGTGCCAGCAGCTCCCGGGGGGAAGATTCCCTCTATGGCTACACCTTC.

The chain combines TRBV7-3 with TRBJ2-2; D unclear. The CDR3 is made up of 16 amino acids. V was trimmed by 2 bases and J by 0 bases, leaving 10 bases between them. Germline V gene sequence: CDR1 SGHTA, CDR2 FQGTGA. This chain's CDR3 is CASSLENTANTGELFF. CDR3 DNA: TGTGCCAGCAGCTTAGAAAACACCGCGAACACCGGGGAGCTGTTTTTT. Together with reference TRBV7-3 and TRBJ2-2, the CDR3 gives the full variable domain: GAGVSQTPSNKVTEKGKYVELRCDPISGHTALYWYRQSLGQGPEFLIYFQGTGAADDSGLPNDRFFAVRPEGSVSTLKIQRTERGDSAVYLCASSLENTANTGELFFGEGSRLTVL.

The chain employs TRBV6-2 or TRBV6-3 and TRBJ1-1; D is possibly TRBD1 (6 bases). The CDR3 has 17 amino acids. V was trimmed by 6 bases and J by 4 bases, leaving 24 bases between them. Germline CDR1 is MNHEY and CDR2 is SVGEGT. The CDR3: CASSHRLQGSVSTEAFF. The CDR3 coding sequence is TGTGCCAGCAGCCACCGCCTACAGGGATCGGTGAGCACTGAAGCTTTCTTT.

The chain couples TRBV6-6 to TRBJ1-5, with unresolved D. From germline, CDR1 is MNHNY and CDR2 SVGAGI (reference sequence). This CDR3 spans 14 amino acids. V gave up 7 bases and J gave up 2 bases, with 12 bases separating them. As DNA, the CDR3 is TGTGCCAGCACCACAGCGGGAGGCAATCAGCCCCAGCATTTT. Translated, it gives CASTTAGGNQPQHF.

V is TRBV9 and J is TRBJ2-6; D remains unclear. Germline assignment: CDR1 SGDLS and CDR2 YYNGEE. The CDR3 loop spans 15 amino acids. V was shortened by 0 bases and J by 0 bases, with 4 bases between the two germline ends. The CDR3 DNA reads TGTGCCAGCAGCGTAGGGAACTCTGGGGCCAACGTCCTGACTTTC. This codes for CASSVGNSGANVLTF.

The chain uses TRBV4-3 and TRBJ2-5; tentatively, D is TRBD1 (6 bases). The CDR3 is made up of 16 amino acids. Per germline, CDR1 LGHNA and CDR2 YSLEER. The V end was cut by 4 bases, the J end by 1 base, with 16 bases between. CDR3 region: CASSPSTGSLQETQYF. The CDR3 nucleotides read TGCGCCAGCAGCCCCTCGACAGGTTCCCTCCAAGAGACCCAGTACTTC.

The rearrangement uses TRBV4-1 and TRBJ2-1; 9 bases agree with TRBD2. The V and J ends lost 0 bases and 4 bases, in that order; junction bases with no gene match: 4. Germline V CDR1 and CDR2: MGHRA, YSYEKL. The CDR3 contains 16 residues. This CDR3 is CASSQDSGGLYNEQFF. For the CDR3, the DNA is TGCGCCAGCAGCCAAGATAGCGGGGGCCTTTACAATGAGCAGTTCTTC.

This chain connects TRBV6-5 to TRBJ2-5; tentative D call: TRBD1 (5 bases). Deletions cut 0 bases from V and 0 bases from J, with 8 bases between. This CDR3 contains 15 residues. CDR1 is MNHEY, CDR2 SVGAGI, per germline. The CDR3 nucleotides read TGTGCCAGCAGTTACTCGGCAGGGTACCAAGAGACCCAGTACTTC. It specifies CASSYSAGYQETQYF.

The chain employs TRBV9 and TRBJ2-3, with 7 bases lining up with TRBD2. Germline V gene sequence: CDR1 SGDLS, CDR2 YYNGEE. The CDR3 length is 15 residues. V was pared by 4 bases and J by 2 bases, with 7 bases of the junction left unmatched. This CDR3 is CASSPGTINTDTQYF. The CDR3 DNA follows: TGTGCCAGCAGCCCGGGGACTATTAACACAGATACGCAGTATTTT. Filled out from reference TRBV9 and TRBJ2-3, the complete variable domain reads DSGVTQTPKHLITATGQRVTLRCSPRSGDLSVYWYQQSLDQGLQFLIQYYNGEERAKGNILERFSAQQFPDLHSELNLSSLELGDSALYFCASSPGTINTDTQYFGPGTRLTVL.

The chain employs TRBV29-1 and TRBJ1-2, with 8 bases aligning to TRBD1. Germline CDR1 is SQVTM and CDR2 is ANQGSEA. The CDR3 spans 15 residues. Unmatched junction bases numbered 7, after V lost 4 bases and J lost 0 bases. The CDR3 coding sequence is TGCAGCGTTGGAGGGGACAGGTCTGCTAACTATGGCTACACCTTC. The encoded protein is CSVGGDRSANYGYTF.

CDR3 residues: CSVYPRGLYEQYF. The CDR3 DNA follows: TGCAGCGTTTACCCGAGAGGTCTCTACGAGCAGTACTTC. The chain carries TRBV29-1 and TRBJ2-7; D is ambiguous. V lost 5 bases, J lost 3 bases, and 14 bases lay in between. The germline gives CDR1 SQVTM, CDR2 ANQGSEA. CDR3 length equals 13 residues.

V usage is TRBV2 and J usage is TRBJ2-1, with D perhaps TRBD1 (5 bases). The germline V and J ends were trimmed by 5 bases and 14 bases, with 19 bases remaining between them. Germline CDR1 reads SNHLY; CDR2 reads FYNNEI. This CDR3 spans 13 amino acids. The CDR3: CASSSPVTAPEFF. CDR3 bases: TGTGCCAGCAGTAGCCCGGTGACAGCCCCGGAGTTCTTC.

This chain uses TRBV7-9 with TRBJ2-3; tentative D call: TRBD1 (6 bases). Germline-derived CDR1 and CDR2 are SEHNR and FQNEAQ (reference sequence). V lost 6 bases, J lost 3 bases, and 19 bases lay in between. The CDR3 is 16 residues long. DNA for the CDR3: TGTGCCAGCAGTTCCTTCTCCAGGGGATCGACAGATACGCAGTATTTT. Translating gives CASSSFSRGSTDTQYF.

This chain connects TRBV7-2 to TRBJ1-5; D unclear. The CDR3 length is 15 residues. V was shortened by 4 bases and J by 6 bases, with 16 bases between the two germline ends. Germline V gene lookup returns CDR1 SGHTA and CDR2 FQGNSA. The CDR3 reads CASSSSKSTGQPQHF. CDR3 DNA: TGTGCCAGCAGCTCCTCAAAGAGCACGGGTCAGCCCCAGCATTTT.

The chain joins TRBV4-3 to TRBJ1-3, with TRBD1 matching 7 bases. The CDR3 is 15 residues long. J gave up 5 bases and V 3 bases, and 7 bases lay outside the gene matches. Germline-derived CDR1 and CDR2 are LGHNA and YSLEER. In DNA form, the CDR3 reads TGCGCCAGCAGCCACGGGGACAGAGAGAGAAACACCATATATTTT. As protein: CASSHGDRERNTIYF.

The CDR3 sequence: CASSSRVGTRKNTGELFF. Here the CDR3 DNA reads TGTGCCAGCAGTTCCCGCGTAGGGACTAGAAAAAACACCGGGGAGCTGTTTTTT. The chain uses TRBV6-2 or TRBV6-3 and TRBJ2-2; 8 bases align to TRBD2. With 4 bases clipped from V and 2 bases from J, the junction kept 12 bases outside the gene matches. This CDR3 region has 18 residues. Germline V CDR1 and CDR2: MNHEY, SVGEGT.

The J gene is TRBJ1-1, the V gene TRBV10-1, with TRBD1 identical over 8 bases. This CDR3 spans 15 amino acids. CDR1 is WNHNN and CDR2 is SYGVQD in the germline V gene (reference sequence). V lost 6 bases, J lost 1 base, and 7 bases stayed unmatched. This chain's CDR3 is CASRVDRGENTEAFF. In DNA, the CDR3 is TGCGCCAGCAGGGTTGACAGGGGAGAGAACACTGAAGCTTTCTTT.

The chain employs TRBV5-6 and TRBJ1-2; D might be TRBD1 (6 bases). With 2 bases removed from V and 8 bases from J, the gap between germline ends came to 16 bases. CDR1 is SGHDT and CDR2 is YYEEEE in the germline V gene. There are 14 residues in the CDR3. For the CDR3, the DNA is TGTGCCAGCAGCTTTACAGGGCCCGGGGAGGGCTACACCTTC. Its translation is CASSFTGPGEGYTF.

The CDR3 sequence is CASSQDPPGALNEKLFF. CDR3 sequence (DNA): TGCGCCAGCAGCCAAGATCCTCCGGGAGCCCTAAATGAAAAACTGTTTTTT. The chain links TRBV4-3 to TRBJ1-4; D gene ambiguous. The germline V gene encodes CDR1 LGHNA and CDR2 YSLEER. The germline V and J ends were trimmed by 0 bases and 5 bases, with 16 bases remaining between them. The CDR3 consists of 17 residues.

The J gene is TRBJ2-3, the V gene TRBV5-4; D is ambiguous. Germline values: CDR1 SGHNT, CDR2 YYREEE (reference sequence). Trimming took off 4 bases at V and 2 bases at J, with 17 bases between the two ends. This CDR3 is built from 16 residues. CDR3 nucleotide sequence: TGTGCCAGCAGCCTTAATACCGAGCCGTACACAGATACGCAGTATTTT. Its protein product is CASSLNTEPYTDTQYF.

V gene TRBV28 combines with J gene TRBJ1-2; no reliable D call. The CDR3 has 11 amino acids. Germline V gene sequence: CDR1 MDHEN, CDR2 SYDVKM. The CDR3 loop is CVAGRSLGYTF. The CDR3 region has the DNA TGTGTGGCGGGCCGTTCGTTGGGCTACACCTTC.